The subject of this entry is one T cell receptor beta chain. Its cognate antigen is unknown. This specimen comes from a study of shared clonotypes between healthy human individuals. Turning to the study itself: Sampling drew on donors who were a couple of women and three men aged 18 to 49.

Profiled with immunoSEQ multiplex PCR; TCRdb holds only in-frame clones, not every one. The table has roughly 450,000 clones, around 79% seen once. Notes on the study in general: Specimens sampled were limited to blood, with tissue repertoires likely differing. Limitation of the genetic and exposure-history diversity represented came from the few donors.

The V gene lost 7 bases and the J gene lost 2 bases, with 15 bases spanning the gap. The germline V gene encodes CDR1 WSHSY and CDR2 SAAADI. The CDR3 runs to 14 residues. This chain uses TRBV10-2 with TRBJ2-7; D is perhaps TRBD2 (6 bases). The receptor was isolated from a woman aged 40 to 50 in good health. Some clones in this sample may be carry-over from other donors' samples. Material: PBMCs. The CDR3 protein is CASTRDGGAYEQYF. CDR3 in DNA: TGCGCCAGCACCCGGGACGGCGGGGCCTACGAGCAGTACTTC.